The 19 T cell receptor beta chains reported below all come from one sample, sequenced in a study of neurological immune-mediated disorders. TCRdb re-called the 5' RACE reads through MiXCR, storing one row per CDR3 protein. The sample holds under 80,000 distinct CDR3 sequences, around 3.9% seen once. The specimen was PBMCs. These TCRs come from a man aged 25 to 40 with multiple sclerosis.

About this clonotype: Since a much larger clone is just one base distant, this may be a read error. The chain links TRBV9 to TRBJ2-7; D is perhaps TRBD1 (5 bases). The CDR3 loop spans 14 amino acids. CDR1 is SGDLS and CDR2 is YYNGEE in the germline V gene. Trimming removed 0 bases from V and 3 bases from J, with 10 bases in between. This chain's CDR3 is CASSVVDSHYEQYF. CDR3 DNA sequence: TGTGCCAGCAGCGTAGTTGACAGCCACTACGAGCAGTACTTC.

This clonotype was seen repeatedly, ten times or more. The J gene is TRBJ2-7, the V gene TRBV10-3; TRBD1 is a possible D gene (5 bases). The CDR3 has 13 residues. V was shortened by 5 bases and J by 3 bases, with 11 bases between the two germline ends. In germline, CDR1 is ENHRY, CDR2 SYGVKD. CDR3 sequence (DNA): TGTGCCATCAGTCTGGACACTTACTACGAGCAGTACTTC. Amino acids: CAISLDTYYEQYF.

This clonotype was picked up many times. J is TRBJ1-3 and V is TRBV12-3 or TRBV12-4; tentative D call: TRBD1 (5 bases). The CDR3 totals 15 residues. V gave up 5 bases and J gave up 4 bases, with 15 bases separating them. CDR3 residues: CASSPERGRGNTIYF. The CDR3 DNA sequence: TGTGCCAGCAGTCCCGAGAGGGGCAGGGGAAACACCATATATTTT.

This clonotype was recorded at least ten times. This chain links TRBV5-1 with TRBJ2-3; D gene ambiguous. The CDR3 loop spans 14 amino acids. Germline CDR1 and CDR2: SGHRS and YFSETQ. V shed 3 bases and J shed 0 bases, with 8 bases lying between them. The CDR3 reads CASSSTVSTDTQYF. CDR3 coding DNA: TGCGCCAGCAGCTCCACCGTAAGCACAGATACGCAGTATTTT. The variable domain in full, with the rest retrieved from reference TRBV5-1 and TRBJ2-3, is KAGVTQTPRYLIKTRGQQVTLSCSPISGHRSVSWYQQTPGQGLQFLFEYFSETQRNKGNFPGRFSGRQFSNSRSEMNVSTLELGDSALYLCASSSTVSTDTQYFGPGTRLTVL.

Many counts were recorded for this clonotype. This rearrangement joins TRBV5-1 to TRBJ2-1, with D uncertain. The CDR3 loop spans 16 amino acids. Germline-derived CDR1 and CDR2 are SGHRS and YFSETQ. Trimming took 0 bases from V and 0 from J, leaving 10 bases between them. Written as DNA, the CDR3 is TGCGCCAGCAGCTTGGGAATCCCGAGCTCCTACAATGAGCAGTTCTTC. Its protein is CASSLGIPSSYNEQFF.

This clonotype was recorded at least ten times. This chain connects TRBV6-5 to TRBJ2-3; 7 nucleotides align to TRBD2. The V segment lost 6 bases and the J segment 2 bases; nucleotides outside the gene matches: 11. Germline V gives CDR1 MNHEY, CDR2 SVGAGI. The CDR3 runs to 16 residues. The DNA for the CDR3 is TGTGCCAGCAGCCGGACCCCTAGCGGCCTCACAGATACGCAGTATTTT. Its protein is CASSRTPSGLTDTQYF.

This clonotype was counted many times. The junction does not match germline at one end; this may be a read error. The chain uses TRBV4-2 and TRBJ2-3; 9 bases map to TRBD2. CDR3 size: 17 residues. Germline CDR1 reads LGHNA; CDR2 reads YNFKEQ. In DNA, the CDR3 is TGCGCCAGCAGCCAAGAGGCCTGGCTAGCGGGGACAGATACGCAGTATTTT. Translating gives CASSQEAWLAGTDTQYF.

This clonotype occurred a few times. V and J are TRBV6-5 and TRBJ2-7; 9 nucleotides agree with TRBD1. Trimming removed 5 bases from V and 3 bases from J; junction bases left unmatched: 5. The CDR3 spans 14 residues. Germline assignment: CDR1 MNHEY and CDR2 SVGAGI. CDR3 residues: CASSAGQGIYEQYF. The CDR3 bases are TGTGCCAGCAGTGCGGGACAGGGTATCTACGAGCAGTACTTC.

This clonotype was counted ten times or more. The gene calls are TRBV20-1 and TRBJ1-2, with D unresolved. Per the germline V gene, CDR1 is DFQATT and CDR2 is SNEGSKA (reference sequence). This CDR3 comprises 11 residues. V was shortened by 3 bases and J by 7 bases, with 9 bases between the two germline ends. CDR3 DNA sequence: TGCAGTGCTAGCAGGCTCAGTGGCTACACCTTC. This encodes CSASRLSGYTF.

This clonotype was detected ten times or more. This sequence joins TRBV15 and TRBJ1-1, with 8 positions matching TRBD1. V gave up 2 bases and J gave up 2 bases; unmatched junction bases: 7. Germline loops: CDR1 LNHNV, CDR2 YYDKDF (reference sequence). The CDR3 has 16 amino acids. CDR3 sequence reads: CATSRPDRGVNTEAFF. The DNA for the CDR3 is TGTGCCACCAGCAGACCAGACAGGGGAGTTAACACTGAAGCTTTCTTT.

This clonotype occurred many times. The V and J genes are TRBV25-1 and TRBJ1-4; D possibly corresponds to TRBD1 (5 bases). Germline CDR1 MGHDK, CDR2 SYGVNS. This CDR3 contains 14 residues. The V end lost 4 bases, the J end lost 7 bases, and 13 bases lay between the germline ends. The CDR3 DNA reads TGTGCCAGCAGTGGGAGTATGAGGGGTGAAAAACTGTTTTTT. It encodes CASSGSMRGEKLFF.

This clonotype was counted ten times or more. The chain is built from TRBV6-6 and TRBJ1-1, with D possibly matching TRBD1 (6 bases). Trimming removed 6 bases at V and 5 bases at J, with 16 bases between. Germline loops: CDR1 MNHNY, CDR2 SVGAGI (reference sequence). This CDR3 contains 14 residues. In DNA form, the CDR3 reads TGTGCCAGCAGCAAGAAGGGGGGAGGAACTGAAGCTTTCTTT. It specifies CASSKKGGGTEAFF.

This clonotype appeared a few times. This chain's CDR3 is CSGETSGGYTQYF. The CDR3, as DNA: TGCAGCGGTGAGACTAGCGGGGGCTATACGCAGTATTTT. This chain uses TRBV29-1 with TRBJ2-3; 12 bases agree with TRBD2. The trim removed 7 bases at V and 7 bases at J, leaving 6 bases unmatched. The CDR3 spans 13 residues. CDR1 is SQVTM, CDR2 ANQGSEA, per germline.

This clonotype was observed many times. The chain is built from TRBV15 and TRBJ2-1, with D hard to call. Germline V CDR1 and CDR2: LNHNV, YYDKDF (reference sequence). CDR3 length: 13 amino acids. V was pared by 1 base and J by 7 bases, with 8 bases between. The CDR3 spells CATSRAPRNEQFF. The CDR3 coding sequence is TGTGCCACCAGCAGAGCCCCCCGGAATGAGCAGTTCTTC.

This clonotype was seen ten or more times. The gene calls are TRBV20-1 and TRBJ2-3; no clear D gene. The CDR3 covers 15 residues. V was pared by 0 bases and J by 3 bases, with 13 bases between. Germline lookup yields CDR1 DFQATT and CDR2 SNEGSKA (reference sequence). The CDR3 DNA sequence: TGCAGTGCTAGAGATCGGGCAAACGGGACAGATACGCAGTATTTT. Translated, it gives CSARDRANGTDTQYF.

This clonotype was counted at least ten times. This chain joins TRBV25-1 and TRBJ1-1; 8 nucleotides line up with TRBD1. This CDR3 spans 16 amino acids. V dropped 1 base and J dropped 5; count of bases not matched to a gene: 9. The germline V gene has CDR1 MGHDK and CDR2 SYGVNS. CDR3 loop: CASSESGRGLQTEAFF. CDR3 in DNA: TGTGCCAGCAGTGAATCTGGCAGGGGGCTTCAGACTGAAGCTTTCTTT.

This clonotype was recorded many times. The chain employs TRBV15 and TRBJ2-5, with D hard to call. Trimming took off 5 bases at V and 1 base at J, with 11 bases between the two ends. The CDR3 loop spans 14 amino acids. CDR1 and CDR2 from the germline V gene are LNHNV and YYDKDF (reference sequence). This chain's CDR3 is CATSPSVVQETQYF. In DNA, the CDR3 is TGTGCCACCAGCCCTTCGGTGGTCCAAGAGACCCAGTACTTC.

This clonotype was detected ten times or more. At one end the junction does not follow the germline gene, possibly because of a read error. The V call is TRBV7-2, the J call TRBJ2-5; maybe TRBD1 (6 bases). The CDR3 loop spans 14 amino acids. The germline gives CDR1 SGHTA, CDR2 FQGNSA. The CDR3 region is CANSRQGFRETQYF. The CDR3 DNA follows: TGTGCCAACAGCCGTCAGGGGTTCCGGGAGACCCAGTACTTC. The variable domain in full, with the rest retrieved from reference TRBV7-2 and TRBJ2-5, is GAGVSQSPSNKVTEKGKDVELRCDPISGHTALYWYRQSLGQGLEFLIYFQGNSAPDKSGLPSDRFSAERTGGSVSTLTIQRTQQEDSAVYLCANSRQGFRETQYFGPGTRLLVL.

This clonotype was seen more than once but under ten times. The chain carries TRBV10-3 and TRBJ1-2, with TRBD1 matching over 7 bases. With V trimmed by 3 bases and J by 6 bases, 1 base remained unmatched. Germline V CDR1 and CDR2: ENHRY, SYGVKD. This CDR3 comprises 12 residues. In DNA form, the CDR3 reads TGTGCCATCAGTGACAGGGGGGATGGCTACACCTTC. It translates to CAISDRGDGYTF.